The clone carrying this T cell receptor beta chain was picked up many times. Its antigen is unidentified. Germline assignment: CDR1 DFQATT and CDR2 SNEGSKA (reference sequence). The CDR3 contains 15 residues. V trimming: 6 bases; J trimming: 4 bases; junction bases outside the gene matches: 11. The sample belongs to a study of spatial heterogeneity in lung cancer. Overall study context: Beta-chain sequences were consistently detected more often than alpha-chain sequences. Study-wide findings and caveats: Resection blood, more than follow-up blood, showed ubiquitous expanded tumor TCRs.

Each TCR cDNA molecule bore a unique molecular identifier. MiXCR was run by TCRdb on the 5' RACE reads, yielding one entry per CDR3 protein. The sample consists of more than 75,000 distinct CDR3 sequences, roughly 12% of them appearing once. Time point of the sample: sample taken at primary tumor resection. The input material, whole RNA from tumor, nontumor lung or frozen PBMC, was sequenced unsorted. The approximately 67 donors had untreated early-stage non-small cell lung cancer. V gene TRBV20-1 combines with J gene TRBJ2-3; 9 bases map to TRBD2. The material was PBMCs, obtained at surgery. The TCR originated in a male donor with early-stage non-small cell lung cancer. CDR3 bases: TGCAGTGCCACGAACCTAGCGGGGTCAGCAGATACGCAGTATTTT. Translated: CSATNLAGSADTQYF.